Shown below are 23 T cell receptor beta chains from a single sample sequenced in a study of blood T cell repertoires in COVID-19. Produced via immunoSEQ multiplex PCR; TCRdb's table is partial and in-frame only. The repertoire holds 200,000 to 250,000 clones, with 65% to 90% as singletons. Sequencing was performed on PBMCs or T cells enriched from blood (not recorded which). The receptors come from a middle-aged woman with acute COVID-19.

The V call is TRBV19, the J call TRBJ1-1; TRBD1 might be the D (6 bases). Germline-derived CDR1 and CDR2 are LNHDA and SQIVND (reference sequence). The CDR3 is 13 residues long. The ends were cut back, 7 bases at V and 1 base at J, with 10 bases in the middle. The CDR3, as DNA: TGTGCCAGTACGGCAGGGGCGAACACTGAAGCTTTCTTT. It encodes CASTAGANTEAFF.

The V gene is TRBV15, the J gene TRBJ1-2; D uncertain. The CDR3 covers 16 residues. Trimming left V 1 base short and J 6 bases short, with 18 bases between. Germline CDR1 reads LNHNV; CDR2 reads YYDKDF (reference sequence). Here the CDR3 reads CATSRAPTGRLDGYTF. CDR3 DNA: TGTGCCACCAGCAGAGCCCCAACCGGGAGATTAGATGGCTACACCTTC. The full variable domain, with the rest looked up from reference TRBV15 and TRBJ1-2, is DAMVIQNPRYQVTQFGKPVTLSCSQTLNHNVMYWYQQKSSQAPKLLFHYYDKDFNNEADTPDNFQSRRPNTSFCFLDIRSPGLGDTAMYLCATSRAPTGRLDGYTFGSGTRLTVV.

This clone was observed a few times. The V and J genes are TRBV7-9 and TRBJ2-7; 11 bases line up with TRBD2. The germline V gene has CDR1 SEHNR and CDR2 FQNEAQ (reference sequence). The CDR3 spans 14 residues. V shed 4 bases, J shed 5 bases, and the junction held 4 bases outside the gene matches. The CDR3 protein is CASSYSTSGNEQYF. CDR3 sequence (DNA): TGTGCCAGCAGCTATTCGACTAGCGGGAACGAGCAGTACTTC.

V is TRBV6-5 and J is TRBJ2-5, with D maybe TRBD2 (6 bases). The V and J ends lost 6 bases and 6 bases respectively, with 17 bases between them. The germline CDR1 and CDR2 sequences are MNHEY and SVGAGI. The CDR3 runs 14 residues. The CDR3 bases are TGTGCCAGCAGCCAGGGCGGGGCGGTGAAGACCCAGTACTTC. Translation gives CASSQGGAVKTQYF.

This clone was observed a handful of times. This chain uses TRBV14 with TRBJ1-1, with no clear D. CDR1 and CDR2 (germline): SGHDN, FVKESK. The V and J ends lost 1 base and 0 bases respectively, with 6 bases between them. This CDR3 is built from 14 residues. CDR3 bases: TGTGCCAGCAGCCAAGCAGGAATGAACACTGAAGCTTTCTTT. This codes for CASSQAGMNTEAFF.

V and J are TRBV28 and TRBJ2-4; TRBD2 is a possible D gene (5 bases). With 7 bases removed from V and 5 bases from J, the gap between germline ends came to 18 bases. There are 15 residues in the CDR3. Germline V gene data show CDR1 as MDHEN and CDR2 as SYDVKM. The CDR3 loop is CASTGPGLGENIQYF. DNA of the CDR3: TGTGCCAGCACCGGACCGGGGTTGGGAGAAAACATTCAGTACTTC. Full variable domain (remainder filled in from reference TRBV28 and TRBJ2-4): DVKVTQSSRYLVKRTGEKVFLECVQDMDHENMFWYRQDPGLGLRLIYFSYDVKMKEKGDIPEGYSVSREKKERFSLILESASTNQTSMYLCASTGPGLGENIQYFGAGTRLSVL.

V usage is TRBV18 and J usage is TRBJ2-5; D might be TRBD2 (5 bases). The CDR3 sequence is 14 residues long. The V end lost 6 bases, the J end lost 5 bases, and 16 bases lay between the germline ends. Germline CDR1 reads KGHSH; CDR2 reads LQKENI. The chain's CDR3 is CASSEVSFEETQYF. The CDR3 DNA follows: TGTGCCAGCTCGGAGGTATCCTTTGAGGAGACCCAGTACTTC.

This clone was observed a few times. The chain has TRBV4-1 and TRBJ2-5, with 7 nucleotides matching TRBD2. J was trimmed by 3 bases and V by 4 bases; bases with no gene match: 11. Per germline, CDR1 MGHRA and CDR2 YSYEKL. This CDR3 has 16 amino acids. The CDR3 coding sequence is TGCGCCAGCAGCCCCAAACCGGGACTATCAGAAGAGACCCAGTACTTC. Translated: CASSPKPGLSEETQYF.

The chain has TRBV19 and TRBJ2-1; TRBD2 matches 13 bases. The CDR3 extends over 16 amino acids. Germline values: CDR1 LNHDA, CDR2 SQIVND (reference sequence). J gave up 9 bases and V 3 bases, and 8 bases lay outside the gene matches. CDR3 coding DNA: TGTGCCAGTAGTATGAAGGCACTAGCGGGAGGGCCTGAGCAGTTCTTC. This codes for CASSMKALAGGPEQFF.

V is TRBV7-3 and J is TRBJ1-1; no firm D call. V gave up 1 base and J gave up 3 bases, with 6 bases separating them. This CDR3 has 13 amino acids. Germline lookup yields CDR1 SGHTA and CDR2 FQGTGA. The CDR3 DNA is TGTGCCAGCAGCTTAATGGGCGACACTGAAGCTTTCTTT. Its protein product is CASSLMGDTEAFF.

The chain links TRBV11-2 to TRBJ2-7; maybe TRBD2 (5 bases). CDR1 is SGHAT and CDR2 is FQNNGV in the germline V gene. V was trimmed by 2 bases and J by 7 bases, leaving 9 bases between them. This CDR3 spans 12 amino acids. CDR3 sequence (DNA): TGTGCCAGCAGCTTAAGAGGGAAGGAGCAGTACTTC. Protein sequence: CASSLRGKEQYF.

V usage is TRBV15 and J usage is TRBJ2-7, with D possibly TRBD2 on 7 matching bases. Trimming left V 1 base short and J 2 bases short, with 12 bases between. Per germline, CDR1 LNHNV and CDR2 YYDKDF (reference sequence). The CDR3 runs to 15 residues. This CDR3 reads CATSRVSGGPYEQYF. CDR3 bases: TGTGCCACCAGCAGAGTATCGGGGGGCCCCTACGAGCAGTACTTC. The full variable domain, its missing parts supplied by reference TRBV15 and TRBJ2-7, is DAMVIQNPRYQVTQFGKPVTLSCSQTLNHNVMYWYQQKSSQAPKLLFHYYDKDFNNEADTPDNFQSRRPNTSFCFLDIRSPGLGDTAMYLCATSRVSGGPYEQYFGPGTRLTVT.

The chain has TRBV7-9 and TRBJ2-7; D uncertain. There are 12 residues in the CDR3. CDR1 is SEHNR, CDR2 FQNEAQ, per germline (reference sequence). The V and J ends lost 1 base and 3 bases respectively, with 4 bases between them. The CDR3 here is CASSLGSYEQYF. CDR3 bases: TGTGCCAGCAGCTTAGGGAGCTACGAGCAGTACTTC. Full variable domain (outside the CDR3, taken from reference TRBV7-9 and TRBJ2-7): DTGVSQNPRHKITKRGQNVTFRCDPISEHNRLYWYRQTLGQGPEFLTYFQNEAQLEKSRLLSDRFSAERPKGSFSTLEIQRTEQGDSAMYLCASSLGSYEQYFGPGTRLTVT.

The CDR3 is CASSFRQGGNNEQFF. The CDR3 DNA follows: TGTGCCAGCAGCTTTAGACAGGGGGGCAACAATGAGCAGTTCTTC. The chain couples TRBV11-2 to TRBJ2-1, with 9 bases fitting TRBD1. V gave up 3 bases and J gave up 5 bases; unmatched junction bases: 5. Germline V gene sequence: CDR1 SGHAT, CDR2 FQNNGV. The CDR3 is 15 residues long.

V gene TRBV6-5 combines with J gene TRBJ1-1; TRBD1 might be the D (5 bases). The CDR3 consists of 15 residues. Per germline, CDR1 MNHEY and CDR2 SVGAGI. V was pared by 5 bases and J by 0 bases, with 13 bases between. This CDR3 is CASSHPDSLNTEAFF. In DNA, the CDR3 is TGTGCCAGCAGTCACCCCGACAGTCTGAACACTGAAGCTTTCTTT.

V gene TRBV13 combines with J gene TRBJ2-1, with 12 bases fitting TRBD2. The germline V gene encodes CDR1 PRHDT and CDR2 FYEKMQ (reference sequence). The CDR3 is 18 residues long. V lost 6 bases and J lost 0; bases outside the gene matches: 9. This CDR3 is CASSPGTSGFSSYNEQFF. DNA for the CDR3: TGTGCCAGCAGTCCCGGGACTAGCGGGTTTAGCTCCTACAATGAGCAGTTCTTC. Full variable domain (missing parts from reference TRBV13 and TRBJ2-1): AAGVIQSPRHLIKEKRETATLKCYPIPRHDTVYWYQQGPGQDPQFLISFYEKMQSDKGSIPDRFSAQQFSDYHSELNMSSLELGDSALYFCASSPGTSGFSSYNEQFFGPGTRLTVL.

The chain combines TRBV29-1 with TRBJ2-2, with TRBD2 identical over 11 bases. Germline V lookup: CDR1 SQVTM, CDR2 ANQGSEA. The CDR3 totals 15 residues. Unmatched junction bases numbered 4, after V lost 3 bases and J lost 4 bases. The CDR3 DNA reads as TGCAGCGTTGACGGTAGCGGGAGGGCCACCGGGGAGCTGTTTTTT. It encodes CSVDGSGRATGELFF.

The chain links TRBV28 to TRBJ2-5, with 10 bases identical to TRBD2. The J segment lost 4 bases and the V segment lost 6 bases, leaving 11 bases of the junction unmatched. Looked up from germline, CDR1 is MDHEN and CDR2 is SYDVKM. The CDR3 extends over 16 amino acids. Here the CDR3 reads CASRIAGGVLRETQYF. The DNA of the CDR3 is TGTGCCAGCAGAATAGCGGGAGGAGTTTTACGAGAGACCCAGTACTTC. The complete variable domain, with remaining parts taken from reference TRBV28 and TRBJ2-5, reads DVKVTQSSRYLVKRTGEKVFLECVQDMDHENMFWYRQDPGLGLRLIYFSYDVKMKEKGDIPEGYSVSREKKERFSLILESASTNQTSMYLCASRIAGGVLRETQYFGPGTRLLVL.

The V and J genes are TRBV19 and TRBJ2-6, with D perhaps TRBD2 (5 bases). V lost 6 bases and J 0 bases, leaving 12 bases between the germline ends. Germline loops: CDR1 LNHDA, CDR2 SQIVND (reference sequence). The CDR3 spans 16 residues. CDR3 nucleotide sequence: TGTGCCAGTAGACTAGGAGTTAGCTCTGGGGCCAACGTCCTGACTTTC. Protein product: CASRLGVSSGANVLTF.

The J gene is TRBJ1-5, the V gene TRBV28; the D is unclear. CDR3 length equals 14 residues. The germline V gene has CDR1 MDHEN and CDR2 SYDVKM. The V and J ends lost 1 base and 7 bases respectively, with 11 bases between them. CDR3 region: CASSLFRYSQPQHF. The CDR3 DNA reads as TGTGCCAGCAGTTTATTTCGGTACTCCCAGCCCCAGCATTTT. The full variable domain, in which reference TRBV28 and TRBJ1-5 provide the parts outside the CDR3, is DVKVTQSSRYLVKRTGEKVFLECVQDMDHENMFWYRQDPGLGLRLIYFSYDVKMKEKGDIPEGYSVSREKKERFSLILESASTNQTSMYLCASSLFRYSQPQHFGDGTRLSIL.

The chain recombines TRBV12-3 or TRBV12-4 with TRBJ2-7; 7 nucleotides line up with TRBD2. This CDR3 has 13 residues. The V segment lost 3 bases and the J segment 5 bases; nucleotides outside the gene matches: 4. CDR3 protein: CASSFWEGNEQYF. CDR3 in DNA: TGTGCCAGCAGTTTTTGGGAGGGCAACGAGCAGTACTTC.

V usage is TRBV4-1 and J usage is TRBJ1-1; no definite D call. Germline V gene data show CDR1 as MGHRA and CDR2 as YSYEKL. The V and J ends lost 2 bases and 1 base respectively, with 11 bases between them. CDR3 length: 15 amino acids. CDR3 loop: CASSQYVSGNTEAFF. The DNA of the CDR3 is TGCGCCAGCAGCCAATACGTCTCGGGGAACACTGAAGCTTTCTTT.

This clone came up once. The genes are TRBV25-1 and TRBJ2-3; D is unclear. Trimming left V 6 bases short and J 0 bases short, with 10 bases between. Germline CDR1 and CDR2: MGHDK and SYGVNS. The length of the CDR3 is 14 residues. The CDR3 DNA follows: TGTGCCAGCAGCGCCCCCAGTAGCACAGATACGCAGTATTTT. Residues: CASSAPSSTDTQYF.